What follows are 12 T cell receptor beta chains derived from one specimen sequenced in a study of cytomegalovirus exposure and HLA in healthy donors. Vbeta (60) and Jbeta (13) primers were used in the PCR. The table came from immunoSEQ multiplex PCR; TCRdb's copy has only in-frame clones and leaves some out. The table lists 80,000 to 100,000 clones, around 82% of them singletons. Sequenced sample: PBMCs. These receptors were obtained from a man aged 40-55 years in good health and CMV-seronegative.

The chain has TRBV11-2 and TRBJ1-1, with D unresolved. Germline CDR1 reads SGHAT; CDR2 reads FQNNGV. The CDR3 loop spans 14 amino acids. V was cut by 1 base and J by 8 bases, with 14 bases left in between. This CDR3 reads CASSLVTGYREAFF. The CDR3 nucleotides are TGTGCCAGCAGCTTAGTTACGGGGTACCGGGAAGCTTTCTTT. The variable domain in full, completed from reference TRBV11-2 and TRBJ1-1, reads EAGVAQSPRYKIIEKRQSVAFWCNPISGHATLYWYQQILGQGPKLLIQFQNNGVVDDSQLPKDRFSAERLKGVDSTLKIQPAKLEDSAVYLCASSLVTGYREAFFGQGTRLTVV.

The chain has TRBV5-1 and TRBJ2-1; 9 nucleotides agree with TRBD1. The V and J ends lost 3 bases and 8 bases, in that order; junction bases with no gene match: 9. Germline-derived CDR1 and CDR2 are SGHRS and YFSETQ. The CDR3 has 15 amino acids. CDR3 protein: CASSSRTGEEYEQFF. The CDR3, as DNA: TGCGCCAGCAGCTCAAGGACAGGGGAGGAATATGAGCAGTTCTTC.

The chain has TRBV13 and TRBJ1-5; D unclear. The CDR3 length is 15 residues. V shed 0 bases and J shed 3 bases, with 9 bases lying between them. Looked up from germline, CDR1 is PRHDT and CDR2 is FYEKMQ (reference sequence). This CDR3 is CASSLGRRHNQPQHF. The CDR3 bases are TGTGCCAGCAGCTTAGGGCGGCGGCACAATCAGCCCCAGCATTTT.

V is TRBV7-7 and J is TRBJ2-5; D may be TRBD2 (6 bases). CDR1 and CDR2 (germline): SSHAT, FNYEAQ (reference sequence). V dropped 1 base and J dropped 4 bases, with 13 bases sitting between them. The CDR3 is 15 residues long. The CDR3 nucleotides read TGTGCCAGCAGCTTAGAGGGCGGGGCCCGAGAGACCCAGTACTTC. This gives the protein CASSLEGGARETQYF.

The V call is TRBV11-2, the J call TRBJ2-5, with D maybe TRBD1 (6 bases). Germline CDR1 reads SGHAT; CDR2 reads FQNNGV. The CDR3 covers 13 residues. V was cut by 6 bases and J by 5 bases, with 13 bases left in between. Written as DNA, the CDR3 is TGTGCCAGCAGGAATCAGGGGCGGGAGACCCAGTACTTC. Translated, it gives CASRNQGRETQYF. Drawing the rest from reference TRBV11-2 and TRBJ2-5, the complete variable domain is EAGVAQSPRYKIIEKRQSVAFWCNPISGHATLYWYQQILGQGPKLLIQFQNNGVVDDSQLPKDRFSAERLKGVDSTLKIQPAKLEDSAVYLCASRNQGRETQYFGPGTRLLVL.

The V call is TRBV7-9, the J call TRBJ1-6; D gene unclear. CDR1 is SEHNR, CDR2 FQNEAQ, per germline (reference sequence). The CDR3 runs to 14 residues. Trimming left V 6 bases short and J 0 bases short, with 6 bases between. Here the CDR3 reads CASRQSSYNSPLHF. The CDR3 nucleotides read TGTGCCAGCAGACAGAGCTCCTATAATTCACCCCTCCACTTT.

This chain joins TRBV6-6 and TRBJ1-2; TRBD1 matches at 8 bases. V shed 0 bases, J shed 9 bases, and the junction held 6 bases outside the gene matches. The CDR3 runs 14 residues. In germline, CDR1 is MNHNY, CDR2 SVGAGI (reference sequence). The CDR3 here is CASSYSDGQGRYTF. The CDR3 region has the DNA TGTGCCAGCAGTTACTCGGACGGACAGGGACGCTACACCTTC.

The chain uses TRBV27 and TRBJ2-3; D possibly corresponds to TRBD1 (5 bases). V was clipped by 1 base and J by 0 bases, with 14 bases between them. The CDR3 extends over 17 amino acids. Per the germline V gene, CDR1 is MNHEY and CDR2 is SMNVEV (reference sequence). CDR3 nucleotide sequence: TGTGCCAGCAGTTTATGGTGGACAAGCTCTAGCACAGATACGCAGTATTTT. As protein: CASSLWWTSSSTDTQYF.

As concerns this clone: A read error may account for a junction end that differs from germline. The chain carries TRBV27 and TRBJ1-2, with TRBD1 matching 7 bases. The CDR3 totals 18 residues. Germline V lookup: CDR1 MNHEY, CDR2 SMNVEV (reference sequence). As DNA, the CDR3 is TGTGCCAGCACTTTACGCGGGAACAGGGGTGGTACCAACTATGGCTACACCTTC. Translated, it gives CASTLRGNRGGTNYGYTF.

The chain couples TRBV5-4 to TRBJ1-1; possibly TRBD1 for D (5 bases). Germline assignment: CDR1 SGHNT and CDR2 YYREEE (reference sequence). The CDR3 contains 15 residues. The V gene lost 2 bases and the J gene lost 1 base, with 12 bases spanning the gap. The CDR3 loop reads CASSLGAPGNTEAFF. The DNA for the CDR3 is TGTGCCAGCAGCTTAGGGGCTCCAGGGAACACTGAAGCTTTCTTT. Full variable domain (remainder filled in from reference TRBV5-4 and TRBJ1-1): ETGVTQSPTHLIKTRGQQVTLRCSSQSGHNTVSWYQQALGQGPQFIFQYYREEENGRGNFPPRFSGLQFPNYSSELNVNALELDDSALYLCASSLGAPGNTEAFFGQGTRLTVV.

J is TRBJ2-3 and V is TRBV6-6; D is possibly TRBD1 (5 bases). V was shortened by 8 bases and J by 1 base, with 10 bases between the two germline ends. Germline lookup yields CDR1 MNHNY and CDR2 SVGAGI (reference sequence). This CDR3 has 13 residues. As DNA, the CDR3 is TGTGCCAGCGAAGACAGAGGCACAGATACGCAGTATTTT. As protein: CASEDRGTDTQYF.

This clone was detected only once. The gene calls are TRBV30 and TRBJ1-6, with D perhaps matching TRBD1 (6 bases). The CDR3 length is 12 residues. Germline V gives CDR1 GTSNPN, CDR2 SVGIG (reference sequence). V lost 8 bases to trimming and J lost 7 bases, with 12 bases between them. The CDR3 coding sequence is TGTGCCCGGTGGACAGTCAATTCACCCCTCCACTTT. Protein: CARWTVNSPLHF.